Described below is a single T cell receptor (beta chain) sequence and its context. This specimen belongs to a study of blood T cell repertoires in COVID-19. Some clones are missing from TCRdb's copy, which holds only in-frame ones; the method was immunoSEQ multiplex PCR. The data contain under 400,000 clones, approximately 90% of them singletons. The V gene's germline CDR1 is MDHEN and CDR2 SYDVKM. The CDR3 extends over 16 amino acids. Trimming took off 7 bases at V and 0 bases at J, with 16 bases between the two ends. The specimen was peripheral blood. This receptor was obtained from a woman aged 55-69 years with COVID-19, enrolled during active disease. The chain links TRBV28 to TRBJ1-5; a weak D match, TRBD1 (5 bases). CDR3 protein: CASTPSGEGSNQPQHF. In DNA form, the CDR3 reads TGTGCCAGCACCCCGTCGGGGGAGGGTAGCAATCAGCCCCAGCATTTT.